The 21 T cell receptor beta chains presented below share a single source sample, sequenced in a study of blood T cell repertoires in COVID-19. TCRdb's table, derived via immunoSEQ multiplex PCR, lists solely in-frame clones and lacks some. The top ten hold approximately 1.6% of the sample, which has 60,000 to 75,000 clones, approximately 91% seen once. What was sequenced was peripheral blood. Receptors were obtained from a human donor in a cohort sampled during active COVID-19.

This clone has a single count. V usage is TRBV19 and J usage is TRBJ2-1; D might be TRBD1 (5 bases). CDR3 length: 16 amino acids. Germline V gives CDR1 LNHDA, CDR2 SQIVND (reference sequence). Trimming removed 6 bases from V and 5 bases from J, with 20 bases in between. CDR3: CASSGPEPRGHNEQFF. In DNA form, the CDR3 reads TGTGCCAGTAGCGGCCCCGAACCAAGGGGCCACAATGAGCAGTTCTTC. The full variable domain, completed using reference TRBV19 and TRBJ2-1, is DGGITQSPKYLFRKEGQNVTLSCEQNLNHDAMYWYRQDPGQGLRLIYYSQIVNDFQKGDIAEGYSVSREKKESFPLTVTSAQKNPTAFYLCASSGPEPRGHNEQFFGPGTRLTVL.

The J gene is TRBJ2-2, the V gene TRBV28, with 13 bases matching TRBD2. The CDR3 contains 20 residues. The V gene's germline CDR1 is MDHEN and CDR2 SYDVKM. V shed 6 bases, J shed 4 bases, and the junction held 17 bases outside the gene matches. CDR3 DNA: TGTGCCAGCAGCTACAATTCTAGGACTAGCGGGAGACCTGGCACCGGGGAGCTGTTTTTT. It specifies CASSYNSRTSGRPGTGELFF.

The rearrangement joins TRBV29-1 to TRBJ2-1; TRBD2 matches 10 bases. V trimming: 7 bases; J trimming: 9 bases; junction bases outside the gene matches: 12. The germline CDR1 and CDR2 sequences are SQVTM and ANQGSEA. The CDR3 totals 14 residues. This CDR3 is CSGVTGTSVGEQFF. Here the CDR3 DNA reads TGCAGCGGGGTGACCGGGACTAGCGTGGGTGAGCAGTTCTTC.

This clone has only one observation. V is TRBV11-2 and J is TRBJ2-5; 7 bases align to TRBD1. The CDR3 spans 14 residues. Trimming cost V 5 bases and J 6 bases; bases outside gene matches: 9. In germline, CDR1 is SGHAT, CDR2 FQNNGV. Here the CDR3 reads CASSPRQGLQTQYF. In DNA, the CDR3 is TGTGCCAGCAGCCCGCGACAGGGTTTGCAGACCCAGTACTTC.

This chain links TRBV2 with TRBJ2-7, with 8 bases fitting TRBD1. V was clipped by 9 bases and J by 5 bases; unmatched bases: 15. Germline V lookup: CDR1 SNHLY, CDR2 FYNNEI. CDR3 length equals 15 residues. The CDR3 DNA is TGTGCCAGGGGACACCGGGCAGGGGGCGGCGACGAGCAGTACTTC. Its translation: CARGHRAGGGDEQYF.

CDR3 coding DNA: TGCGCCAGCAGCCAAGACGTGGCAGGGACTAATGAAAAACTGTTTTTT. Translating it yields CASSQDVAGTNEKLFF. V usage is TRBV4-1 and J usage is TRBJ1-4; D may be TRBD1 (5 bases). Germline loops: CDR1 MGHRA, CDR2 YSYEKL. The CDR3 is 16 amino acids. Between the trimmed V and J ends, which lost 0 bases and 2 bases, there was a span of 10 bases.

This chain links TRBV18 with TRBJ1-3, with D possibly being TRBD1 (5 bases). This CDR3 contains 16 residues. CDR1 KGHSH and CDR2 LQKENI come from the germline V gene. V was shortened by 1 base and J by 4 bases, with 14 bases between the two germline ends. The DNA for the CDR3 is TGTGCCAGCTCACCACGAGACAGACCGCGCGGAAACACCATATATTTT. Protein: CASSPRDRPRGNTIYF.

The gene calls are TRBV3-1 (or the pseudogene TRBV3-2) and TRBJ1-2; maybe TRBD1 (5 bases). The germline gives CDR1 LGHDT, CDR2 YNNKEL (reference sequence). V lost 3 bases and J 0 bases, leaving 8 bases between the germline ends. The CDR3 sequence is 14 residues long. The DNA of the CDR3 is TGTGCCAGCAGCCAGAAGACAGCTAACTATGGCTACACCTTC. Translating it yields CASSQKTANYGYTF.

The chain couples TRBV7-9 to TRBJ2-5, with D uncertain. CDR1 SEHNR and CDR2 FQNEAQ come from the germline V gene (reference sequence). V dropped 2 bases and J dropped 1 base, with 8 bases sitting between them. CDR3 length: 14 amino acids. The CDR3: CASSLYPGQETQYF. CDR3 DNA: TGTGCCAGCAGCTTATATCCCGGCCAAGAGACCCAGTACTTC.

The chain joins TRBV9 to TRBJ2-7, with D possibly TRBD1 on 6 matching bases. V was clipped by 1 base and J by 3 bases, with 11 bases between them. The CDR3 length is 14 residues. In germline, CDR1 is SGDLS, CDR2 YYNGEE. CDR3 coding DNA: TGTGCCAGCAGCGTATATGGACAGAACTACGAGCAGTACTTC. This sequence encodes CASSVYGQNYEQYF.

The rearrangement uses TRBV6-5 and TRBJ2-5, with 10 bases aligning to TRBD1. This CDR3 spans 14 amino acids. Germline V lookup: CDR1 MNHEY, CDR2 SVGAGI. With V trimmed by 5 bases and J by 1 base, 1 base remained unmatched. CDR3 nucleotides: TGTGCCAGCAGTAGGACAGGGGGCCAAGAGACCCAGTACTTC. Amino acids: CASSRTGGQETQYF.

This clone has only a few counts. The genes are TRBV2 and TRBJ1-5, with D hard to call. Trimming took 3 bases from V and 5 from J, leaving 11 bases between them. The CDR3 is made up of 14 amino acids. Germline CDR1 SNHLY, CDR2 FYNNEI. The CDR3: CASSEGRMYQPQHF. DNA for the CDR3: TGTGCCAGCAGTGAGGGCAGGATGTATCAGCCCCAGCATTTT.

The chain uses TRBV19 and TRBJ1-1; 10 bases are a match to TRBD1. This CDR3 contains 14 residues. Looked up from germline, CDR1 is LNHDA and CDR2 is SQIVND (reference sequence). Trimming removed 5 bases from V and 5 bases from J; junction bases left unmatched: 5. The CDR3 spells CASSSRQGATEAFF. In DNA, the CDR3 is TGTGCCAGTAGTTCACGACAGGGGGCGACTGAAGCTTTCTTT.

The CDR3 bases are TGTGCCAGCAGTTTAACCCAAATGTGGGGGGACGCGCGGCCCTCCTACGAGCAGTACTTC. Amino acids: CASSLTQMWGDARPSYEQYF. The V gene is TRBV27, the J gene TRBJ2-7, with D tentatively TRBD2 (6 bases). The V end lost 2 bases, the J end lost 0 bases, and 26 bases lay between the germline ends. Germline V gives CDR1 MNHEY, CDR2 SMNVEV (reference sequence). The CDR3 is 20 amino acids.

The genes are TRBV7-2 and TRBJ2-5; a weak D match, TRBD1 (5 bases). V lost 6 bases, J lost 4 bases, and 12 bases lay in between. Germline values: CDR1 SGHTA, CDR2 FQGNSA. CDR3 length: 13 amino acids. The DNA of the CDR3 is TGTGCCAGCAGTCCAGGGAAGCTAGAGACCCAGTACTTC. Translated: CASSPGKLETQYF.

This chain joins TRBV28 and TRBJ2-7, with TRBD2 matching 15 bases. This CDR3 region has 16 residues. Trimming took 2 bases from V and 5 from J; bases not matched to a gene: 4. CDR1 is MDHEN, CDR2 SYDVKM, per germline. In DNA, the CDR3 is TGTGCCAGCAGTTTAAGGACTAGCGGGAGGGCCGACGAGCAGTACTTC. It codes for CASSLRTSGRADEQYF.

This chain links TRBV18 with TRBJ2-1; the match to TRBD2 covers 7 bases. The germline V gene has CDR1 KGHSH and CDR2 LQKENI. There are 14 residues in the CDR3. After removal of 5 bases from V and 9 bases from J, the junction contained 10 bases not matched to a gene. CDR3 sequence: CASSGTQRGAEQFF. The CDR3 DNA follows: TGTGCCAGCTCAGGCACCCAGCGGGGCGCTGAGCAGTTCTTC.

The chain has TRBV9 and TRBJ1-4, with D unclear. The V and J ends lost 0 bases and 8 bases respectively, with 11 bases between them. This CDR3 is 14 amino acids long. Germline-derived CDR1 and CDR2 are SGDLS and YYNGEE. CDR3: CASSVGQSGEKLFF. CDR3 DNA: TGTGCCAGCAGCGTAGGCCAGTCTGGCGAAAAACTGTTTTTT.

The chain combines TRBV4-3 with TRBJ1-1; tentatively, D is TRBD1 (5 bases). The CDR3 extends over 15 amino acids. V gave up 2 bases and J gave up 6 bases, with 16 bases separating them. Germline loops: CDR1 LGHNA, CDR2 YSLEER. The CDR3 loop is CASSQFDAQGSEAFF. The CDR3 DNA is TGCGCCAGCAGCCAATTTGATGCTCAGGGCTCTGAAGCTTTCTTT.

This chain links TRBV3-1 (or the pseudogene TRBV3-2) with TRBJ2-1; 12 positions agree with TRBD1. Trimming removed 4 bases from V and 7 bases from J; junction bases left unmatched: 8. Germline V lookup: CDR1 LGHDT, CDR2 YNNKEL (reference sequence). The CDR3 is 16 amino acids. In DNA, the CDR3 is TGTGCCAGCAGCCGAAAGCCGGGACAGGGGGCGAATGAGCAGTTCTTC. Its protein is CASSRKPGQGANEQFF.

V and J are TRBV11-2 and TRBJ2-2; the D gene is possibly TRBD1 (6 bases). V was cut by 1 base and J by 3 bases, with 9 bases left in between. CDR3 size: 15 residues. Germline V CDR1 and CDR2: SGHAT, FQNNGV. The CDR3 here is CASSLVRGDTGELFF. The CDR3 DNA reads as TGTGCCAGCAGCTTAGTCAGGGGAGACACCGGGGAGCTGTTTTTT.